This TCR beta chain originates from a study of beta chain features in type 1 diabetes. Study information: Cell yields, gender and age were similar in healthy donors and patients. Study-wide results and limits: For Type 1 diabetes patients, all four CD4+ subsets carried TCRB CDR3s that were moderately but significantly shorter. There was a possibility that cDNA sequencing over-represented cells with high TCR expression. Type 1 diabetes patients had VDJ junctions that carried fewer insertions and more deletions.

The CDR3 is 15 amino acids. From germline, CDR1 is SGHTA and CDR2 FQGTGA. V shed 2 bases and J shed 3 bases, with 14 bases lying between them. TCRB transcripts that were expressed got sequenced, as all of the isolated RNA had been reverse transcribed. Profiled with immunoSEQ multiplex PCR; TCRdb holds only in-frame clones, not every one. This sample has about 150,000 clones, with about 9.4% found just once. A few counts support this clone. The antigen is unknown. Sequenced: central memory CD4+ T cells from blood. The source of this sequence is a man aged 25 to 45 with type 1 diabetes. The V and J genes are TRBV7-3 and TRBJ2-7, with TRBD2 as a possible D gene (6 bases). Written as DNA, the CDR3 is TGTGCCAGCAGCTTACGCGGCGGGAACATCTACGAGCAGTACTTC. Its protein is CASSLRGGNIYEQYF.